The 7 T cell receptor beta chains reported below all come from one sample, sequenced in a study of shared clonotypes between healthy human individuals. The method was immunoSEQ multiplex PCR; TCRdb's version includes in-frame clones alone and lacks a portion of them. The sample yields about 450,000 clones, roughly three quarters seen once. The specimen sequenced was PBMCs. The receptors here all came from a woman aged 40 to 49 in good health. Some clones in this sample may be carry-over from other donors' samples.

This clone was picked up a small number of times. This chain uses TRBV29-1 with TRBJ1-2; tentative D call: TRBD1 (6 bases). Germline V gene lookup returns CDR1 SQVTM and CDR2 ANQGSEA. The CDR3 loop spans 15 amino acids. With 7 bases removed from V and 0 bases from J, the gap between germline ends came to 18 bases. The DNA of the CDR3 is TGCAGCGCCGAAGAGACAGGACCTGCTAACTATGGCTACACCTTC. Translated, it gives CSAEETGPANYGYTF.

The gene calls are TRBV5-1 and TRBJ1-1; D ambiguous. Germline CDR1 is SGHRS and CDR2 is YFSETQ. The CDR3 covers 13 residues. V was cut by 4 bases and J by 0 bases, with 7 bases left in between. CDR3 sequence (DNA): TGCGCCAGCAGCGGTCCGGTGAACACTGAAGCTTTCTTT. It specifies CASSGPVNTEAFF.

The rearrangement links TRBV5-4 to TRBJ1-2; the D gene is possibly TRBD1 (5 bases). The V end was cut by 0 bases, the J end by 1 base, with 7 bases between. In germline, CDR1 is SGHNT, CDR2 YYREEE (reference sequence). This CDR3 has 14 residues. The CDR3 region has the DNA TGTGCCAGCAGCTTGGGGGGGGATAACTATGGCTACACCTTC. The encoded protein is CASSLGGDNYGYTF.

The genes are TRBV21-1 and TRBJ1-5. TRBV21-1 is a pseudogene. CDR3 length equals 16 residues. DNA for the CDR3: TGTGCCAGCAGCGCTCTAAAGGCTGGTAGCAATCAGCCCCAGCATTTT. Its translation: CASSALKAGSNQPQHF.

This clone appeared a few times. The gene calls are TRBV2 and TRBJ1-2; TRBD1 might be the D (6 bases). Trimming removed 5 bases from V and 3 bases from J, with 7 bases in between. The germline CDR1 and CDR2 sequences are SNHLY and FYNNEI. This CDR3 is 12 amino acids long. The CDR3 loop is CASSHRDYGYTF. The CDR3 region has the DNA TGTGCCAGCAGTCACAGGGACTATGGCTACACCTTC.

This chain connects TRBV28 to TRBJ1-2; D perhaps matches TRBD1 (5 bases). Germline V lookup: CDR1 MDHEN, CDR2 SYDVKM. The CDR3 extends over 14 amino acids. V lost 3 bases and J lost 0, with 8 bases in between. The CDR3 protein is CASSFTGTNYGYTF. The CDR3 DNA follows: TGTGCCAGCAGTTTTACAGGAACTAACTATGGCTACACCTTC.

The chain is built from TRBV29-1 and TRBJ2-1; D is tentatively TRBD1 or TRBD2 (5 bases each). The V gene's germline CDR1 is SQVTM and CDR2 ANQGSEA. The CDR3 has 13 residues. V lost 7 bases, J lost 5 bases, and 15 bases lay in between. The CDR3 region has the DNA TGCAGCGGAGGGCGGTCGACAGACAATGAGCAGTTCTTC. This sequence encodes CSGGRSTDNEQFF.